Each of the 25 T cell receptor beta chains below was sequenced from the same sample in a study of cytomegalovirus exposure and HLA in healthy donors. Primers: 60 Vbeta forward and 13 Jbeta reverse. Method: immunoSEQ multiplex PCR; TCRdb's copy keeps in-frame clones and lacks some. The repertoire has about 200,000 clones, 86% of them found once; the top ten carry around 0.31%. Material for sequencing was PBMCs. The receptors here all came from a woman younger than 45 in good health and CMV-seronegative.

The V and J genes are TRBV30 and TRBJ2-5; TRBD2 matches at 8 bases. Looked up from germline, CDR1 is GTSNPN and CDR2 is SVGIG (reference sequence). The CDR3 is 15 amino acids. Unmatched junction bases numbered 8, after V lost 0 bases and J lost 5 bases. The CDR3 DNA reads TGTGCCTGGAGTGTACGAATAGCGGGGACGGAGACCCAGTACTTC. Encoded protein: CAWSVRIAGTETQYF.

This clone was counted a few times. This chain uses TRBV18 with TRBJ1-1; D gene uncertain. This CDR3 region has 13 residues. V was clipped by 3 bases and J by 0 bases, with 5 bases between them. Germline V gene lookup returns CDR1 KGHSH and CDR2 LQKENI. The CDR3 loop is CASSPGVNTEAFF. The CDR3 DNA is TGTGCCAGCTCACCGGGCGTGAACACTGAAGCTTTCTTT.

The chain joins TRBV7-3 to TRBJ2-1, with 7 bases lining up with TRBD1. Unmatched junction bases numbered 5, after V lost 1 base and J lost 2 bases. Germline V CDR1 and CDR2: SGHTA, FQGTGA. CDR3 length equals 16 residues. CDR3 region: CASSLIGQVPYNEQFF. The CDR3 DNA reads TGTGCCAGCAGCTTAATAGGACAGGTTCCCTACAATGAGCAGTTCTTC. The whole variable domain, filled in from reference TRBV7-3 and TRBJ2-1, reads GAGVSQTPSNKVTEKGKYVELRCDPISGHTALYWYRQSLGQGPEFLIYFQGTGAADDSGLPNDRFFAVRPEGSVSTLKIQRTERGDSAVYLCASSLIGQVPYNEQFFGPGTRLTVL.

This clone was recorded once. The chain links TRBV7-8 to TRBJ1-2, with 7 bases that match TRBD1. V gave up 6 bases and J gave up 6 bases; unmatched junction bases: 10. This CDR3 is 14 amino acids long. CDR1 is SGHVS and CDR2 is FQNEAQ in the germline V gene. The CDR3 sequence: CASSSPSGGNGYTF. Here the CDR3 DNA reads TGTGCCAGCAGTTCTCCCTCAGGGGGAAATGGCTACACCTTC.

This clone was seen a handful of times. Other DNA sequences from this sample encode an identical CDR3 as well. The chain recombines TRBV5-1 with TRBJ1-1, with D perhaps matching TRBD1 (5 bases). Germline CDR1 and CDR2: SGHRS and YFSETQ. V dropped 1 base and J dropped 1 base, with 5 bases sitting between them. The CDR3 extends over 13 amino acids. CDR3 nucleotide sequence: TGCGCCAGCAGCTTGCAGGGGAACACTGAAGCTTTCTTT. It specifies CASSLQGNTEAFF.

This chain uses TRBV7-2 with TRBJ1-6; TRBD1 agrees at 8 bases. This CDR3 is built from 15 residues. The V and J ends lost 1 base and 7 bases, in that order; junction bases with no gene match: 3. Germline CDR1 reads SGHTA; CDR2 reads FQGNSA. The CDR3 DNA reads TGTGCCAGCAGCTTAGACAGGGGGATAAATTCACCCCTCCACTTT. Amino acids: CASSLDRGINSPLHF.

The chain uses TRBV7-9 and TRBJ2-7, with D perhaps matching TRBD1 (6 bases). Between the trimmed V and J ends, which lost 5 bases and 3 bases, there was a span of 14 bases. The CDR3 runs 14 residues. Germline V gene sequence: CDR1 SEHNR, CDR2 FQNEAQ (reference sequence). CDR3 sequence (DNA): TGTGCCAGCAGCCCACCCGCGGACAGCTACGAGCAGTACTTC. Translated: CASSPPADSYEQYF.

The chain has TRBV2 and TRBJ1-5, with TRBD1 matching over 7 bases. Germline lookup yields CDR1 SNHLY and CDR2 FYNNEI. The CDR3 extends over 15 amino acids. Trimming took 7 bases from V and 1 from J; bases not matched to a gene: 7. CDR3 nucleotide sequence: TGTGCCAGCACGCCGGGACAGACAAGCAATCAGCCCCAGCATTTT. As protein: CASTPGQTSNQPQHF.

This clone was counted a single time. The CDR3 nucleotides read TGTGCCAGCAGCCCGGACAGGTCACGGACCCAGTACTTC. This translates into CASSPDRSRTQYF. The V and J genes are TRBV7-2 and TRBJ2-5; 7 bases are shared with TRBD1. The CDR3 sequence is 13 residues long. In germline, CDR1 is SGHTA, CDR2 FQGNSA. V lost 5 bases and J lost 7; bases outside the gene matches: 7.

This clone was observed a few times. The chain carries TRBV19 and TRBJ2-7, with 7 bases identical to TRBD2. J gave up 3 bases and V 1 base, and 12 bases lay outside the gene matches. The CDR3 has 17 amino acids. CDR1 and CDR2 (germline): LNHDA, SQIVND (reference sequence). CDR3 sequence: CASSIVGPGGSGYEQYF. CDR3 DNA sequence: TGTGCCAGTAGTATAGTAGGACCGGGCGGGAGCGGCTACGAGCAGTACTTC.

The rearrangement uses TRBV29-1 and TRBJ1-1, with 9 bases aligning to TRBD1. The CDR3 is 12 amino acids. CDR1 and CDR2 from the germline V gene are SQVTM and ANQGSEA. V was clipped by 3 bases and J by 7 bases; unmatched bases: 3. DNA of the CDR3: TGCAGCGTTGAGGGGACAGGGAATGAAGCTTTCTTT. Protein product: CSVEGTGNEAFF.

To note about this clone: The identical CDR3 is also encoded by other nucleotide sequences in the sample. The V gene is TRBV18, the J gene TRBJ1-2, with a possible D match to TRBD1 (5 bases). CDR1 and CDR2 (germline): KGHSH, LQKENI. V lost 2 bases and J 3 bases, leaving 7 bases between the germline ends. The CDR3 is 13 amino acids. The CDR3 loop is CASSPGGDYGYTF. CDR3 coding DNA: TGTGCCAGCTCACCAGGAGGGGACTATGGCTACACCTTC.

This clone was seen a few times. The chain carries TRBV19 and TRBJ2-7; 8 bases match TRBD1. Germline V gene sequence: CDR1 LNHDA, CDR2 SQIVND (reference sequence). The CDR3 sequence is 15 residues long. V shed 4 bases, J shed 3 bases, and the junction held 8 bases outside the gene matches. CDR3 loop: CASSSTGTGYYEQYF. Here the CDR3 DNA reads TGTGCCAGTAGTAGCACCGGGACAGGATACTACGAGCAGTACTTC.

V usage is TRBV9 and J usage is TRBJ2-2; 8 bases are shared with TRBD2. There are 15 residues in the CDR3. Unmatched junction bases numbered 8, after V lost 4 bases and J lost 6 bases. Germline V CDR1 and CDR2: SGDLS, YYNGEE. Here the CDR3 DNA reads TGTGCCAGCAGCCCGCGGGGGGCGCATGCCGGGGAGCTGTTTTTT. Its protein product is CASSPRGAHAGELFF.

The gene calls are TRBV10-3 and TRBJ2-7; 7 nucleotides agree with TRBD1. V lost 0 bases and J lost 7; bases outside the gene matches: 0. The CDR3 is 12 amino acids. Germline V gene lookup returns CDR1 ENHRY and CDR2 SYGVKD. The CDR3 here is CAISESRGEQYF. CDR3 DNA: TGTGCCATCAGTGAGTCCAGGGGGGAGCAGTACTTC.

V is TRBV29-1 and J is TRBJ1-4; TRBD1 matches at 7 bases. The V gene's germline CDR1 is SQVTM and CDR2 ANQGSEA. This CDR3 is 14 amino acids long. V shed 2 bases, J shed 6 bases, and the junction held 6 bases outside the gene matches. The CDR3 DNA sequence: TGCAGCGTTGAAAGGGGGCGAGGAGATGAAAAACTGTTTTTT. This encodes CSVERGRGDEKLFF.

The rearrangement uses TRBV5-1 and TRBJ2-3, with TRBD2 matching 10 bases. Germline CDR1 and CDR2: SGHRS and YFSETQ. Losses at the gene ends were 4 bases for V and 4 bases for J; bases not matched to a gene: 6. CDR3 length: 15 amino acids. CDR3 DNA: TGCGCCAGCAGCGGAGCGGGAGGGCGCTCAGATACGCAGTATTTT. It encodes CASSGAGGRSDTQYF. Together with reference TRBV5-1 and TRBJ2-3, the CDR3 gives the full variable domain: KAGVTQTPRYLIKTRGQQVTLSCSPISGHRSVSWYQQTPGQGLQFLFEYFSETQRNKGNFPGRFSGRQFSNSRSEMNVSTLELGDSALYLCASSGAGGRSDTQYFGPGTRLTVL.

This clone was seen a few times. The CDR3 DNA follows: TGTGCCGGATTCGCGGGGGACTACACAGATACGCAGTATTTT. Encoded protein: CAGFAGDYTDTQYF. The V call is TRBV7-2, the J call TRBJ2-3; 7 nucleotides match TRBD2. Unmatched junction bases numbered 10, after V lost 11 bases and J lost 2 bases. This CDR3 is 14 amino acids long. Germline values: CDR1 SGHTA, CDR2 FQGNSA.

The chain joins TRBV28 to TRBJ2-7, with 12 bases lining up with TRBD2. Trimming took 6 bases from V and 3 from J; bases not matched to a gene: 6. Germline CDR1 reads MDHEN; CDR2 reads SYDVKM. This CDR3 is 15 amino acids long. The CDR3 DNA reads TGTGCCAGCAGGTTCGGACTAGCGGGGAACTACGAGCAGTACTTC. This gives the protein CASRFGLAGNYEQYF. Variable domain in full (rest from reference TRBV28 and TRBJ2-7): DVKVTQSSRYLVKRTGEKVFLECVQDMDHENMFWYRQDPGLGLRLIYFSYDVKMKEKGDIPEGYSVSREKKERFSLILESASTNQTSMYLCASRFGLAGNYEQYFGPGTRLTVT.

This clone has a single count. This rearrangement joins TRBV2 to TRBJ1-1; no clear D gene. Looked up from germline, CDR1 is SNHLY and CDR2 is FYNNEI. Deletions cut 1 base from V and 3 bases from J, with 15 bases between. The CDR3 is 16 amino acids. Written as DNA, the CDR3 is TGTGCCAGCAGTGAAGGAGGCCAGCCCAGAGACACTGAAGCTTTCTTT. Amino acids: CASSEGGQPRDTEAFF.

This clone was recorded only once. This chain connects TRBV6-1 to TRBJ2-5, with a possible D match to TRBD2 (5 bases). Germline V gene sequence: CDR1 MNHNS, CDR2 SASEGT. This CDR3 region has 12 residues. Trimming shortened V by 10 bases and J by 11 bases, and 20 bases separated the two germline ends. The CDR3 region is CATDGRAWEQYF. The CDR3 nucleotides are TGTGCCACCGACGGACGGGCCTGGGAGCAGTACTTC.

This clone was counted a few times. The V and J genes are TRBV29-1 and TRBJ1-2; TRBD1 aligns across 7 bases. The V gene end was trimmed by 1 base and the J gene end by 3 bases; junction bases not matched to a gene: 8. Germline values: CDR1 SQVTM, CDR2 ANQGSEA. The length of the CDR3 is 15 residues. The CDR3 reads CSVEGADRVYYGYTF. For the CDR3, the DNA is TGCAGCGTTGAAGGAGCCGACAGGGTTTACTATGGCTACACCTTC. Supplemented by reference TRBV29-1 and TRBJ1-2, the full variable domain reads SAVISQKPSRDICQRGTSLTIQCQVDSQVTMMFWYRQQPGQSLTLIATANQGSEATYESGFVIDKFPISRPNLTFSTLTVSNMSPEDSSIYLCSVEGADRVYYGYTFGSGTRLTVV.

Regarding this clone: In the same sample, other DNA sequences code for this CDR3. The chain carries TRBV28 and TRBJ1-1, with TRBD1 matching 8 bases. The V gene end was trimmed by 3 bases and the J gene end by 5 bases; junction bases not matched to a gene: 2. This CDR3 is 13 amino acids long. Germline values: CDR1 MDHEN, CDR2 SYDVKM. CDR3 sequence (DNA): TGTGCCAGCAGTTTCAGGGGGCGAACTGAAGCTTTCTTT. This encodes CASSFRGRTEAFF.

The chain couples TRBV14 to TRBJ2-1; D is unresolved. V was cut by 4 bases and J by 15 bases, with 16 bases left in between. CDR3 length: 12 amino acids. Germline CDR1 SGHDN, CDR2 FVKESK. CDR3 bases: TGTGCCAGCAGCCCTAATCAGGCTCTCCGGTTCTTC. Translated: CASSPNQALRFF.

V and J are TRBV5-1 and TRBJ1-4, with 11 nucleotides matching TRBD1. The length of the CDR3 is 15 residues. Germline V gives CDR1 SGHRS, CDR2 YFSETQ. V was pared by 1 base and J by 8 bases, with 4 bases of the junction left unmatched. The CDR3 sequence is CASSLQGTGGEKLFF. The DNA of the CDR3 is TGCGCCAGCAGCTTGCAGGGGACAGGGGGAGAAAAACTGTTTTTT.